This is a list of T cell receptor beta chains from one sample in a study of CD8+CD57+ T cells in acquired aplastic anemia. MiXCR, applied by TCRdb to the reads, yields one record per CDR3 protein. The sample has about 110,000 distinct CDR3 sequences, around 49% seen once. The sample consisted of sorted CD4+, CD8+, or CD8+CD57+ T cells (not recorded which) from PBMCs. These receptors all stem from a human donor in good health, serving as a control. CDR3s include the opening cysteine and the closing phenylalanine or tryptophan. D genes are given only for firm matches. Not every row has a clone size; where given, it reads once, few, many or a size class.

clone_size	v_call	d_call	j_call	cdr3_aa	cdr3_nt
NA	TRBV28	TRBD2	TRBJ2-1	CASSSGGTNTEQFF	TGTGCCAGCAGTTCGGGGGGGACTAACACTGAGCAGTTCTTC
NA	TRBV20-1	TRBD1	TRBJ1-2	CSATPGGGGYTF	TGCAGTGCCACCCCAGGGGGAGGTGGCTACACCTTC
NA	TRBV10-3	NA	TRBJ1-5	CASRDLSGNQPQHF	TGTGCCAGCAGAGACCTATCTGGCAATCAGCCCCAGCATTTT
once	TRBV19	TRBD1	TRBJ1-2	CASKKGTGRNYGYTF	TGTGCCAGTAAGAAAGGGACAGGGAGAAACTATGGCTACACCTTC
NA	TRBV20-1	NA	TRBJ2-1	CSAEGGRVHNEQSF	TGCAGTGCAGAAGGTGGCCGGGTTCACAATGAGCAGTCCTTT
many	TRBV27	NA	TRBJ2-7	CASSLYPQGSYEQYF	TGTGCCAGCAGTTTATACCCGCAGGGTAGCTACGAGCAGTACTTC
NA	TRBV11-1	NA	TRBJ1-1	CASSLGGGVNTEAFF	TGTGCCAGCAGCTTAGGGGGGGGAGTGAACACTGAAGCTTTCTTT
NA	TRBV25-1	TRBD1	TRBJ1-6	CASSPGQGSNSPLHF	TGTGCCAGCAGTCCGGGACAGGGAAGCAATTCACCCCTCCACTTT
NA	TRBV7-9	NA	TRBJ1-2	CASILEGDYGYTF	TGTGCCAGCATCCTTGAGGGCGACTATGGCTACACCTTC
NA	TRBV20-1	NA	TRBJ1-6	CSARDFRLDNSPLHF	TGCAGTGCTAGAGATTTTCGGCTAGATAATTCACCCCTCCACTTT
NA	TRBV24-1	NA	TRBJ1-2	CATSDGQLTNGYTF	TGTGCCACCAGTGATGGGCAGTTAACGAATGGCTACACCTTC
many	TRBV12-3/TRBV12-4	TRBD1	TRBJ1-6	CASRDRVWSSYNSPLHF	TGTGCCAGCAGAGACAGGGTTTGGAGCTCCTATAATTCACCCCTCCACTTT
NA	TRBV19	NA	TRBJ1-2	CATGLYGYTF	TGTGCCACCGGGCTCTATGGCTACACCTTC
many	TRBV9	TRBD1	TRBJ1-4	CASSQTGAYNEKLFF	TGTGCCAGCAGCCAGACAGGGGCCTATAATGAAAAACTGTTTTTT
NA	TRBV15	NA	TRBJ2-5	CATSRINRVGETQYF	TGTGCCACCAGCAGAATAAACAGGGTGGGGGAGACCCAGTACTTC
NA	TRBV29-1	TRBD2	TRBJ2-3	CSVELRLAGETGGSSTDTQYF	TGCAGCGTTGAACTCAGACTAGCGGGGGAAACAGGAGGGTCTAGCACAGATACGCAGTATTTT
NA	TRBV10-3	TRBD1	TRBJ2-7	CAASGGTFNEQYF	TGTGCCGCTTCAGGGGGCACGTTCAACGAGCAGTACTTC
many	TRBV7-9	TRBD2	TRBJ2-3	CASSLLGGVITDTQYF	TGTGCCAGCAGCTTACTTGGGGGGGTGATAACAGATACGCAGTATTTT
few	TRBV11-2	NA	TRBJ1-1	CASSLSSRGVVTEAFF	TGTGCCAGCAGCTTATCCTCTCGGGGGGTGGTTACTGAAGCTTTCTTT
NA	TRBV7-9	NA	TRBJ2-5	CASSLTYGETQYF	TGTGCCAGCAGTCTAACATACGGCGAGACCCAGTACTTC
many	TRBV20-1	TRBD1	TRBJ2-5	CSAIDRVAETQYF	TGCAGTGCTATAGACAGGGTCGCAGAGACCCAGTACTTC
NA	TRBV19	NA	TRBJ1-5	CASSWRGGQPQRF	TGTGCCAGTAGTTGGAGGGGTGGACAGCCCCAGCGCTTT
NA	TRBV19	NA	TRBJ1-1	CASSIQGNENTEAFF	TGTGCCAGTAGTATCCAGGGAAACGAGAACACTGAAGCTTTCTTT